The present entry profiles one TCR beta chain with its context. Its antigen is still unknown. The germline gives CDR1 MGHRA, CDR2 YSYEKL. The V end lost 6 bases, the J end lost 8 bases, and 10 bases lay between the germline ends. The CDR3 consists of 12 residues. This entry belongs to a study of T cells after yellow fever vaccination. Overall study results and limits: Researchers noted that a small share of clonotypes showed up in both CD4 and CD8 compartments. Abundant clonotypes from the bulk population could get into FACS-sorted repertoires as contaminants.

TCRdb ran MiXCR on the 5' RACE reads and lists one entry per CDR3 protein. The data show more than 300,000 distinct CDR3 sequences, with around 10% seen just once and under 4% held by the top ten. This chain links TRBV4-1 with TRBJ1-4; D not resolved. The clonotype comes from a young man who received the YFV17D yellow fever vaccine. The specimen was CD4+ T cells sorted from PBMCs, collected 45 days after the yellow fever booster vaccination. The CDR3 is CASRGWMEKLFF. The CDR3 DNA follows: TGCGCCAGCAGGGGGTGGATGGAAAAACTGTTTTTT.